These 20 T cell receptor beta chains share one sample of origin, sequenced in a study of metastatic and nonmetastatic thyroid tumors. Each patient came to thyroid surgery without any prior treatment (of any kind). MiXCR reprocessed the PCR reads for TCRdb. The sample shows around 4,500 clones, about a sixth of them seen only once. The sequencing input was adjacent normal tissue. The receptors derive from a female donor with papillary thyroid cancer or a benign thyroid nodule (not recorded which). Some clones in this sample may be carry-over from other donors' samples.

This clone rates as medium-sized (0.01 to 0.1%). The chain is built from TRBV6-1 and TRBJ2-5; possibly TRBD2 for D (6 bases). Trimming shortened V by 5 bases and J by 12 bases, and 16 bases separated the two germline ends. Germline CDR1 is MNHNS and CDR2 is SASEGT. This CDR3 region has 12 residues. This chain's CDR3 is CASSTPGDGEYF. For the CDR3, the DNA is TGTGCCAGCAGTACACCGGGGGACGGAGAGTACTTC.

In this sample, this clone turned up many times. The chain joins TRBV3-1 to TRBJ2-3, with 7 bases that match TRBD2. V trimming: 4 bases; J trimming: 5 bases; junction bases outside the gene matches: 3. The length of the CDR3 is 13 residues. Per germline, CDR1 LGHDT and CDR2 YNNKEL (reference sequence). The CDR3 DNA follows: TGTGCCAGCAGCCGCGGGGGAAGAGATACGCAGTATTTT. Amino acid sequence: CASSRGGRDTQYF.

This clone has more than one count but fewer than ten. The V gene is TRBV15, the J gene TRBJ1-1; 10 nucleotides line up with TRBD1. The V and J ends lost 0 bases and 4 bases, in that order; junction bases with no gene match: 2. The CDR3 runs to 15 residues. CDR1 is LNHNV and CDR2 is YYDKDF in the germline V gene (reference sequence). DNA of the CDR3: TGTGCCACCAGCAGAGAATGGACAGGGGGCACTGAAGCTTTCTTT. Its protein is CATSREWTGGTEAFF.

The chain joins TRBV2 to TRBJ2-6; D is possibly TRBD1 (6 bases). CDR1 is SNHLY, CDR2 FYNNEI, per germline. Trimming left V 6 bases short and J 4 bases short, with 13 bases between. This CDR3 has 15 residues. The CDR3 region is CASRLGAHGANVLTF. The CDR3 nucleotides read TGTGCCAGCAGGTTGGGGGCGCACGGGGCCAACGTCCTGACTTTC.

This CDR3 is CASSLGGQGNTGELFF. In nucleotides, the CDR3 is TGTGCCAGCAGCTTAGGTGGACAGGGGAACACCGGGGAGCTGTTTTTT. The chain couples TRBV7-3 to TRBJ2-2; 8 bases align to TRBD1. V lost 2 bases and J lost 1; bases outside the gene matches: 3. CDR3 length: 16 amino acids. Germline CDR1 SGHTA, CDR2 FQGTGA.

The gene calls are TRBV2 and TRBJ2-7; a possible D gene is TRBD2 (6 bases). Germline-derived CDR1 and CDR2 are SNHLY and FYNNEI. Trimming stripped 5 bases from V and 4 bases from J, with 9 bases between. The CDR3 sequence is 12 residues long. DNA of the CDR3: TGTGCCAGCAGTCCGCGGGATTACGAGCAGTACTTC. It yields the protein CASSPRDYEQYF.

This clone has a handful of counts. The CDR3: CASSPVWGISQPQHF. The CDR3 coding sequence is TGTGCCAGCAGTCCGGTATGGGGGATCAGTCAGCCCCAGCATTTT. The chain combines TRBV12-3 or TRBV12-4 with TRBJ1-5; D is perhaps TRBD1 (5 bases). This CDR3 is built from 15 residues. The V gene lost 5 bases and the J gene lost 6 bases, with 17 bases spanning the gap.

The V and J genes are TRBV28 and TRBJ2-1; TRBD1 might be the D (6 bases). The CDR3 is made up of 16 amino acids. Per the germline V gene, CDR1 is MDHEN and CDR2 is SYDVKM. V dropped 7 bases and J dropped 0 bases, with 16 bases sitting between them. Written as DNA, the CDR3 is TGTGCCAGCAACCGCTCTGACAGGAGCTCCTACAATGAGCAGTTCTTC. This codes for CASNRSDRSSYNEQFF.

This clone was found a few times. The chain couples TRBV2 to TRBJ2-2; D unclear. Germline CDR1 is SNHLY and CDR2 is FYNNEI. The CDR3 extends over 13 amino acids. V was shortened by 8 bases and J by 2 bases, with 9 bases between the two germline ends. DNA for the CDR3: TGTGCCAGCGCTTACGCAAACACCGGGGAGCTGTTTTTT. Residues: CASAYANTGELFF.

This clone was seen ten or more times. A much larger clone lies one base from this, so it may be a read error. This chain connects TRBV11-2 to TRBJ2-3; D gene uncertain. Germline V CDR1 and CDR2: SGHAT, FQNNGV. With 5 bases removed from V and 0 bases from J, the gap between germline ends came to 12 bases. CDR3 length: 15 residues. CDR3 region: CASSTRHGSTDTQYF. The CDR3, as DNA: TGTGCCAGCAGCACCCGACACGGCAGCACAGATACGCAGTATTTT.

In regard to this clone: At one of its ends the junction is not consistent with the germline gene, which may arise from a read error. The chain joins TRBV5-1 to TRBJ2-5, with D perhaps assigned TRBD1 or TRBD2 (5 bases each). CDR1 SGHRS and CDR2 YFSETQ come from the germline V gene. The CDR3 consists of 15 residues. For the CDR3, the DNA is TGCGCCAGCAACTTGGGGGTCCCCCCGGCGGGGACCCAGTACTTC. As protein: CASNLGVPPAGTQYF.

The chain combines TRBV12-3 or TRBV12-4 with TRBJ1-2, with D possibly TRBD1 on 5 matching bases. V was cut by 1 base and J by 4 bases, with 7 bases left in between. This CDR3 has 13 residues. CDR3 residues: CASSLGGIYGYTF. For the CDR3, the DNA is TGTGCCAGCAGTTTAGGGGGGATCTATGGCTACACCTTC.

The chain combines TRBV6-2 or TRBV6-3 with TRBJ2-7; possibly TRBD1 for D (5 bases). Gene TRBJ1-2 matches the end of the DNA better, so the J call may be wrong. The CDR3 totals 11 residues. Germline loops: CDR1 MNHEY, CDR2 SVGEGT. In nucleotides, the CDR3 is TGTGCCAGCAGTTCCCAGGGTGGCTACACCTTC. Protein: CASSSQGGYTF.

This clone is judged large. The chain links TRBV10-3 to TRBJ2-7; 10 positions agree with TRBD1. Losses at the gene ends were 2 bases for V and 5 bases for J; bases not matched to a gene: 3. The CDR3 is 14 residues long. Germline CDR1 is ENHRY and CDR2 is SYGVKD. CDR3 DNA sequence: TGTGCCATCAGTGAGGGGGACAGGGGACACGAGCAGTACTTC. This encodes CAISEGDRGHEQYF.

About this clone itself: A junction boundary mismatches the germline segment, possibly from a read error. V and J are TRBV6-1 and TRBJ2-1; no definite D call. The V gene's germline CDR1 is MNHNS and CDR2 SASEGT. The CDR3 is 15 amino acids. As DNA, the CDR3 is TGTGCCAGTAGTGATGTAAGATCTCTCTACAATGAGCAGTTCTTC. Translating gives CASSDVRSLYNEQFF.

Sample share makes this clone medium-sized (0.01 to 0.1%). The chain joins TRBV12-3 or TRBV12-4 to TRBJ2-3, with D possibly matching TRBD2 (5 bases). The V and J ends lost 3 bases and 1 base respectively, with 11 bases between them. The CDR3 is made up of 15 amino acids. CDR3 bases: TGTGCCAGCAGTTTGGTCGGTAGCGGCACAGATACGCAGTATTTT. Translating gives CASSLVGSGTDTQYF.

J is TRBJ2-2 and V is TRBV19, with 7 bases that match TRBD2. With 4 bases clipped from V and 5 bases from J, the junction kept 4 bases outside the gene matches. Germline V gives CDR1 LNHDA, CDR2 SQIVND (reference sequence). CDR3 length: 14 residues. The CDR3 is CASSTSGATGELFF. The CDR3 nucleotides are TGTGCCAGTAGTACTAGCGGAGCGACCGGGGAGCTGTTTTTT.

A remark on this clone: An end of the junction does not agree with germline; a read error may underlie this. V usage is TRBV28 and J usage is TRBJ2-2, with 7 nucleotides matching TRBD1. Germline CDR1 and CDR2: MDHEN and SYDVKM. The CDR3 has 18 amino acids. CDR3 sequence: CDSSLIGGEGATTGELFF. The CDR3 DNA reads TGTGACAGCAGTTTAATTGGAGGTGAGGGGGCAACCACCGGGGAGCTGTTTTTT.

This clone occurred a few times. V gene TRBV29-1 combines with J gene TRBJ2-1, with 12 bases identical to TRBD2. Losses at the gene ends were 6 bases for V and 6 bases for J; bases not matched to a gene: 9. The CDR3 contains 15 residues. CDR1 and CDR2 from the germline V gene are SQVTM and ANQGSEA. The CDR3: CSVPTGLAGSNEQFF. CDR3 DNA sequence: TGCAGCGTACCCACCGGACTAGCGGGGAGCAATGAGCAGTTCTTC.

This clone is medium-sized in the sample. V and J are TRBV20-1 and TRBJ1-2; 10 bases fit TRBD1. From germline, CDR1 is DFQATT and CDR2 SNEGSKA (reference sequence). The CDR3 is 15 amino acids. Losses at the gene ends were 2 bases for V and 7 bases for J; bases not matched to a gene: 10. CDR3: CSARWTGGRGGGYTF. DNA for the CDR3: TGCAGTGCTAGATGGACAGGGGGAAGAGGTGGTGGCTACACCTTC.